This TCR beta chain came from a study of CD8+ T cells in alopecia areata. Background on the study: Treated patients took oral tofacitinib at 5 to 10 mg twice daily. Using the percentage of affected scalp area, treated patients' severity was scored. Overall study results and limits: Especially in alopecia totalis/universalis, lesional scalp showed greater clonality than normal scalp did.

Extracted from the samples, RNA was reverse transcribed into cDNA to serve as the sequencing template. The method was immunoSEQ multiplex PCR; TCRdb's version includes in-frame clones alone and lacks a portion of them. Here the sample spans 190,000 or so clones, roughly 62% being singletons. This CDR3 contains 12 residues. The germline V and J ends were trimmed by 0 bases and 5 bases, with 5 bases remaining between them. Germline CDR1 is LGHNA and CDR2 is YNFKEQ. Documented treatment: oral pan-JAK inhibitor, 5-10 mg twice daily. Both peripheral blood and punch biopsies of lesional scalp skin were obtained from patients who had alopecia areata. This clone was picked up a small number of times. Its antigen remains unidentified.

The specimen was CD8+ T cells sorted from blood, collected at week 24, from a patient treated with tofacitinib. The V gene is TRBV4-2, the J gene TRBJ2-7; D not certain. The receptor was derived from a human donor with alopecia areata. CDR3 loop: CASSQDGDEQYF. In nucleotides, the CDR3 is TGTGCCAGCAGCCAAGATGGGGACGAGCAGTACTTC.